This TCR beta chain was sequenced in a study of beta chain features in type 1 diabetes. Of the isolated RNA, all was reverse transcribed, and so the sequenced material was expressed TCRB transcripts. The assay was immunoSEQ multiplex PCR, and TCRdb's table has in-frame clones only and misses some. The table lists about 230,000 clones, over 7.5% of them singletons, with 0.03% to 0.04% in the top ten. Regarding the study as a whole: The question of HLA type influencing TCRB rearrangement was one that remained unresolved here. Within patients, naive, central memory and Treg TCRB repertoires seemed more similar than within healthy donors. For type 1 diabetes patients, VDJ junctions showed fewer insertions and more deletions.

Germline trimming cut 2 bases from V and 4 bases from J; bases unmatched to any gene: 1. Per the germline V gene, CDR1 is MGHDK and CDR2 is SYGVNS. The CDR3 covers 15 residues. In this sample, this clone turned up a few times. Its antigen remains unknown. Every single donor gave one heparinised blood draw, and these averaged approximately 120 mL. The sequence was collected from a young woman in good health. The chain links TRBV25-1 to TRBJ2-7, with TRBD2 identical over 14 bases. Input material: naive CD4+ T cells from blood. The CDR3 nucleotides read TGTGCCAGCAGTGAAGGACTAGCGGGAGGATACGAGCAGTACTTC. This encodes CASSEGLAGGYEQYF.